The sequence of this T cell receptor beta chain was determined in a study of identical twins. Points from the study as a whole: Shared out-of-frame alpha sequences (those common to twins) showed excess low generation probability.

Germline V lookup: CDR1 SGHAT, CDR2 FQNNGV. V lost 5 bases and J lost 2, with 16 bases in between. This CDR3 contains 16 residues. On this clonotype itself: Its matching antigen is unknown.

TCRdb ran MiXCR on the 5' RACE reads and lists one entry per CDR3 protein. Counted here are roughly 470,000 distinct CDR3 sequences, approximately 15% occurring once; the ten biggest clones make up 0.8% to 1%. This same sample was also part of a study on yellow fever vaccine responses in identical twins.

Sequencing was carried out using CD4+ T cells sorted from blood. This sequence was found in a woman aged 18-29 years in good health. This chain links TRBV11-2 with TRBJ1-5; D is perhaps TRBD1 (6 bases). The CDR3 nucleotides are TGTGCCAGCAGCCGTACAGGGACCGGTGGCAATCAGCCCCAGCATTTT. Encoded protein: CASSRTGTGGNQPQHF.